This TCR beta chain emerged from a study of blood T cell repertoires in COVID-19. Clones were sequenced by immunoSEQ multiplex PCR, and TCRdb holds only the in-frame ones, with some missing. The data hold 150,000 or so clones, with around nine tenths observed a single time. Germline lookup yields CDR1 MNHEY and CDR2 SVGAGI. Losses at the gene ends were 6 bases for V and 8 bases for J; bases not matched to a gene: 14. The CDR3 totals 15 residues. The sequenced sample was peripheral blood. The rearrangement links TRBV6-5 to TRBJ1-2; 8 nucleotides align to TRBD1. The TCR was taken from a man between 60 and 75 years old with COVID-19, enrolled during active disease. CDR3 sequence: CASSAGQGSLEGYTF. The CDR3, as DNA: TGTGCCAGCAGCGCCGGACAGGGCAGTCTCGAAGGCTACACCTTC.